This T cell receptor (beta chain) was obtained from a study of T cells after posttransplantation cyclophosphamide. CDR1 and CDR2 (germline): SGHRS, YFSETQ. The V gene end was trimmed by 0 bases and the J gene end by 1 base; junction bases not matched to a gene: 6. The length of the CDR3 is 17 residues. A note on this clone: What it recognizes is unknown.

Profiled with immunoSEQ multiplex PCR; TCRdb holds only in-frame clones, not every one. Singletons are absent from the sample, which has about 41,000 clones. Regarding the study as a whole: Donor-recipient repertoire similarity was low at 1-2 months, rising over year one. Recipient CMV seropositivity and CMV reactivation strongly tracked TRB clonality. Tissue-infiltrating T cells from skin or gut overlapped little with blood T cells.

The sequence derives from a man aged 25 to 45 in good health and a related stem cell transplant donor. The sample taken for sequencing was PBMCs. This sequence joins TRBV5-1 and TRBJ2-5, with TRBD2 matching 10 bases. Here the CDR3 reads CASSLVPSGGVQETQYF. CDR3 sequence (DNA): TGCGCCAGCAGCTTGGTGCCTAGCGGGGGCGTCCAAGAGACCCAGTACTTC.